This TCR beta chain was identified during a study of blood T cells in healthy people across ages. Primed by a sample-barcoded 5' primer and a J-beta primer mix, a second PCR proceeded for about 6 to 12 cycles. TCRdb passed the 5' RACE reads through MiXCR, listing each CDR3 protein once. The sample contains 1.5 million to 2 million distinct CDR3 sequences, 28% of which appear only once. The sample holds many counts of this clonotype. Its cognate antigen is unknown. V lost 0 bases, J lost 0 bases, and 12 bases lay in between. Germline CDR1 is SGHTA and CDR2 is FQGNSA. The CDR3 sequence is 16 residues long. Study-level results: In older individuals, TCR beta diversity per million T cells was lower, falling roughly linearly with age.

The clonotype was recovered from a woman in her thirties in good health. Sequences were obtained from blood. The chain carries TRBV7-2 and TRBJ2-7, with D uncertain. CDR3 coding DNA: TGTGCCAGCAGCTTAGCTCTGGCAGGCAGCTCCTACGAGCAGTACTTC. It is translated as CASSLALAGSSYEQYF.